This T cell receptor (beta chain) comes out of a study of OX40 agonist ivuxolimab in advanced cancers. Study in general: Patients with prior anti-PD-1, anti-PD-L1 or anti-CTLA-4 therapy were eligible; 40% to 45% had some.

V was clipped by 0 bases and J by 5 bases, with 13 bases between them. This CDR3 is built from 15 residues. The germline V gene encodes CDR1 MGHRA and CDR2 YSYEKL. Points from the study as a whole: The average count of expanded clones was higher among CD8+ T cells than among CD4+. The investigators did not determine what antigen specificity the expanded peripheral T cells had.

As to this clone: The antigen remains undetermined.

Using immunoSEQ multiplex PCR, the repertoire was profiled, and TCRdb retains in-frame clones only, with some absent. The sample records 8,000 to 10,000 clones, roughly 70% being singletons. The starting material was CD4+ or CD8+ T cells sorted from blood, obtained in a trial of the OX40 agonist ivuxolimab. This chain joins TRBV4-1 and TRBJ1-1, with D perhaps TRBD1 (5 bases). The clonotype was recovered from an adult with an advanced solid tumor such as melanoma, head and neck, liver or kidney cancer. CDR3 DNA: TGCGCCAGCAGCCAAGATCAGGGATGGAGTACTGAAGCTTTCTTT. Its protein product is CASSQDQGWSTEAFF.